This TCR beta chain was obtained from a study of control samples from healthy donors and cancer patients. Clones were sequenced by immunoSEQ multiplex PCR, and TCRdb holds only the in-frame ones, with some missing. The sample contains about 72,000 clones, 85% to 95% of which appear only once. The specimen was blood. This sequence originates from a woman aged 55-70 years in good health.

The CDR3: CASSTWDRGTSGGYTF. As DNA, the CDR3 is TGTGCCAGCAGCACCTGGGACAGGGGAACGTCCGGTGGCTACACCTTC. The V call is TRBV9, the J call TRBJ1-2, with TRBD1 identical over 10 bases. V was pared by 4 bases and J by 7 bases, with 13 bases of the junction left unmatched. Germline lookup yields CDR1 SGDLS and CDR2 YYNGEE. CDR3 length equals 16 residues.